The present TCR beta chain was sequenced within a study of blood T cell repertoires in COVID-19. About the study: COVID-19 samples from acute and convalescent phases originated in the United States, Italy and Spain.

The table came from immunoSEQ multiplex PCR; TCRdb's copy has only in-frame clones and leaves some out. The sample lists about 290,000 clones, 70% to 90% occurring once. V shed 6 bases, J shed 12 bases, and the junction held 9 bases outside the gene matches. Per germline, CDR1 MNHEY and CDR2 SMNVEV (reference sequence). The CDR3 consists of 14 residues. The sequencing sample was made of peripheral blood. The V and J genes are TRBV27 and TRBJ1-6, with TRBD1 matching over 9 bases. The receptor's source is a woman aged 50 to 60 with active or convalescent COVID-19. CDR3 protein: CASSRGQGPGPLHF. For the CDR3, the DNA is TGTGCCAGCAGCCGGGGACAGGGCCCTGGACCCCTCCACTTT.